Described below is a single T cell receptor beta chain sequence and its context. This clonotype has just a few counts. This receptor's antigen is unknown. Base quality data are lacking; no much larger clone is found one base away. V lost 6 bases and J lost 5 bases; the stretch between them is 12 bases long. There are 13 amino acids in the CDR3, from cysteine to phenylalanine inclusive. Of all the DNA, just the CDR3 is kept, 39 bases in frame from base 1. These data come from a study of T-cell reconstitution after alpha-beta-depleted transplantation in children (dated by TCRdb to about 2016). The study in broad terms: Using TCR repertoire profiling, the study quantitatively followed how T-cell immune reconstitution unfolded in children after TCRalphabeta/CD19-depleted allogeneic hematopoietic cell transplantation.

Library prep was done by PCR. The run used an Illumina HiSeq 2500. TCR libraries were prepared with molecular barcoding, using unique molecular identifiers to normalize TCRbeta repertoire quantification. The public reads were run again by TCRdb, first through fastp at Q25 and then through MiXCR, and only productive beta chains were kept. Every distinct CDR3 protein forms one entry, paired with its most common genes and DNA. Recorded for this sample are about 370,000 distinct CDR3 sequences; around 21% of them occurred a single time. The leading ten clones occupy around 3.9% of the sample. The chain is assembled from TRBV12-3 or TRBV12-4 and TRBJ2-3; 6 matching bases give a weak D call of TRBD2. This clonotype originated in a human donor who donated a stem cell graft to a child with acute myeloid leukemia. This specimen was PBMCs from the stem cell graft donor, taken from the stem cell graft. The CDR3 corresponds to CASRGDGGDTQYF. The bases are TGTGCCAGCAGGGGCGACGGGGGAGATACGCAGTATTTT.